This T cell receptor (beta chain) was obtained from a study of T cell responses to AZD1222 COVID-19 vaccine. To note about this clone: The antigen is undetermined.

The V gene lost 4 bases and the J gene lost 1 base, with 14 bases spanning the gap. The germline V gene has CDR1 MDHEN and CDR2 SYDVKM. The CDR3 is made up of 15 amino acids. Study-level results: Only 5 or 6 individuals given AZD1222 were seropositive at baseline.

TCRdb's copy holds only in-frame clones and misses some; the assay was immunoSEQ multiplex PCR. The sample consists of 73,000 or so clones, over 60% of them appearing once. The starting material was peripheral blood, obtained 28 days after the second AZD1222 dose. J is TRBJ2-7 and V is TRBV28; a weak D match, TRBD1 (6 bases). This receptor was taken from an adult who received the AZD1222 COVID-19 vaccine. The CDR3 spells CASSSPGAFSYEQYF. CDR3 nucleotides: TGTGCCAGCAGTTCCCCAGGGGCCTTTTCCTACGAGCAGTACTTC.